This T cell receptor (beta chain) appears in the sequencing data of a study of beta chain features in type 1 diabetes. Investigators reverse transcribed all isolated RNA, so they sequenced expressed TCRB transcripts. Sequencing was performed with immunoSEQ multiplex PCR; in TCRdb, only in-frame clones are kept and a portion is missing. The table records 130,000 or so clones, around 9% of them present only once. This clone was detected only a few times. The antigen remains undetermined. Study findings and constraints: There was a moderate but significant shortening of TCRB CDR3s in all four CD4+ subsets of Type 1 diabetes patients.

This CDR3 has 14 residues. The germline gives CDR1 MNHNY, CDR2 SVGAGI (reference sequence). V was clipped by 2 bases and J by 4 bases, with 11 bases between them. This receptor was obtained from a man younger than 40 with type 1 diabetes. Material: central memory CD4+ T cells from blood. The chain carries TRBV6-6 and TRBJ1-1, with D perhaps matching TRBD1 (5 bases). CDR3: CASSYGGGATEAFF. The CDR3 bases are TGTGCCAGCAGTTACGGGGGAGGTGCCACTGAAGCTTTCTTT.